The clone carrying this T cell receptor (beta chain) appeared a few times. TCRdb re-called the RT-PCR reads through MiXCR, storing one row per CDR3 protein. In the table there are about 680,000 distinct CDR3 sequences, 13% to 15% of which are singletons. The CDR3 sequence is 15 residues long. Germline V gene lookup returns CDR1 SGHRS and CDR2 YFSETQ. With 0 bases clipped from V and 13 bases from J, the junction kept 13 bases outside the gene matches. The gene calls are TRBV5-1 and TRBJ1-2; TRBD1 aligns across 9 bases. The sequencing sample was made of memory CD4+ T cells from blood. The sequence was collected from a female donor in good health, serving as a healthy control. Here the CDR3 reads CASSLDGGQGRTLTF. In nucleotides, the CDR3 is TGCGCCAGCAGCTTGGACGGCGGACAGGGGCGCACCCTCACCTTC.